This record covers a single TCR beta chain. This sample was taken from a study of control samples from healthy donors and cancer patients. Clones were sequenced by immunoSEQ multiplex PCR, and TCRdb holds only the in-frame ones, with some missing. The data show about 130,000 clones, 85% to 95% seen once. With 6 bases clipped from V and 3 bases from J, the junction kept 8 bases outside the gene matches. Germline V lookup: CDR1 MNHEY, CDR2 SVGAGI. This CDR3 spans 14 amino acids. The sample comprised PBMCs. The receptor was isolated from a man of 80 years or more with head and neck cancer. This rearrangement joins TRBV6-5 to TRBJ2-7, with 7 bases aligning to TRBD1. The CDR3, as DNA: TGTGCCAGCAGCGCCGGGACAGACTACTACGAGCAGTACTTC. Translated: CASSAGTDYYEQYF.